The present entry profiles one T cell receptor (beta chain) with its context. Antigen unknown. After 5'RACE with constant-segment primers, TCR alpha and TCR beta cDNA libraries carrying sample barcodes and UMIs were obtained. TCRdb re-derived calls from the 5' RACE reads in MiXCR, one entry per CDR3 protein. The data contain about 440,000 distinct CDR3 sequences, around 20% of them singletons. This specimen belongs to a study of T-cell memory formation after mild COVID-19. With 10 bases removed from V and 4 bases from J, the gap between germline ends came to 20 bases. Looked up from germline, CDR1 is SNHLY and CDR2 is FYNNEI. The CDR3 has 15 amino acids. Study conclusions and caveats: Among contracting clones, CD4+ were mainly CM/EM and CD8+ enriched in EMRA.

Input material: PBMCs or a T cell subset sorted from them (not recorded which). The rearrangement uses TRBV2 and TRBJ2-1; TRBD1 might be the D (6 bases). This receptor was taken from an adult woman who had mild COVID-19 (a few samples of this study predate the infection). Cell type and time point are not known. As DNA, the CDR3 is TGTGCCATCCGGGCGGGTGGGACACCATACAATGAGCAGTTCTTC. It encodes CAIRAGGTPYNEQFF.